Reported below is one T cell receptor beta chain. Per the germline V gene, CDR1 is SGHAT and CDR2 is FQNNGV. Trimming left V 7 bases short and J 3 bases short, with 13 bases between. This CDR3 has 14 amino acids. As originally analysed: Amplifying reference gene primers gave estimates of nucleated cell counts. Produced via immunoSEQ multiplex PCR; TCRdb's table is partial and in-frame only. V, J and clone size were drawn from that table, and D and trimming were deduced from the DNA. The table includes more than 200,000 clones, more than 60% detected once. These data are taken from a study of blood T cell repertoires in COVID-19. Overall study context: The United States, Italy and Spain supplied acute and convalescent COVID-19 samples. Sample material is recorded as cDNA or gDNA derived from T cells, B-cell-depleted T cells, or PBMCs.

This receptor was taken from a woman between 40 and 50 years old with active or convalescent COVID-19. Material: peripheral blood. This chain connects TRBV11-2 to TRBJ2-4, with D tentatively TRBD1 (6 bases). CDR3 in amino acids: CASTPGTNKNIQYF. DNA of the CDR3: TGTGCCAGCACACCCGGGACAAACAAAAACATTCAGTACTTC.